Listed below are T cell receptor beta chains from one sample, sequenced in a study of identical twins. TCRdb used MiXCR to reprocess the 5' RACE reads, holding one entry per CDR3 protein. The sample has hundreds of thousands of distinct CDR3 sequences, roughly 18% seen once. Another study also made use of these data, one on T cells expressing NK-cell markers.

Source material: PBMCs. Source of these receptors: a woman in her late teens or twenties in good health. Each CDR3 is given with its conserved first and last residue. A D gene is named only where the DNA matches it firmly. Where a row states a size, it is once, few, many or the class of an expanded clone; other rows omit it.

cdr3_length j_call v_call d_call clone_size cdr3_aa cdr3_nt
17 TRBJ2-3 TRBV9 TRBD1 NA CASSVYRGQGAQDTQYF TGTGCCAGCAGCGTCTATAGGGGACAGGGGGCCCAAGATACGCAGTATTTT
17 TRBJ2-3 TRBV20-1 TRBD2 few CSAGGLAGASGTDTQYF TGCAGTGCAGGGGGACTAGCGGGAGCTTCCGGCACAGATACGCAGTATTTT
13 TRBJ2-7 TRBV20-1 NA few CSAQSTGEGEQYF TGCAGTGCCCAAAGTACAGGGGAGGGCGAGCAGTACTTC
14 TRBJ1-1 TRBV9 NA NA CASSVDRDSTEAFF TGTGCCAGCAGCGTCGACCGGGACTCCACTGAAGCTTTCTTT
20 TRBJ2-1 TRBV10-3 TRBD2 few CAISESTGTSGGAVYNEQFF TGTGCCATCAGTGAGTCGACCGGGACTAGCGGGGGGGCCGTCTACAATGAGCAGTTCTTC
12 TRBJ1-3 TRBV10-3 NA few CATEQGGNTIYF TGTGCCACGGAACAGGGTGGAAACACCATATATTTT
15 TRBJ1-2 TRBV6-5 NA few CASSYEGQGNYGYTF TGTGCCAGCAGTTACGAGGGCCAGGGTAACTATGGCTACACCTTC
14 TRBJ2-5 TRBV12-3/TRBV12-4 NA few CASNIRATQETQYF TGTGCCAGCAACATCCGGGCCACCCAAGAGACCCAGTACTTC
14 TRBJ2-3 TRBV14 NA NA CASSSRDSFRTQYF TGTGCCAGCAGCTCCCGGGACTCGTTCAGGACGCAGTATTTT
17 TRBJ2-5 TRBV20-1 TRBD2 NA CSARSGGASTPQETQYF TGCAGTGCTAGAAGCGGGGGGGCTTCAACCCCCCAAGAGACCCAGTACTTC
17 TRBJ2-3 TRBV4-1 TRBD2 NA CASSQVKSGRTTDTQYF TGCGCCAGCAGCCAAGTAAAGAGCGGGAGGACCACAGATACGCAGTATTTT
15 TRBJ2-7 TRBV6-1 TRBD1 NA CASSGRQGISYEQYF TGTGCCAGCAGTGGGAGACAGGGTATATCCTACGAGCAGTACTTC
16 TRBJ2-3 TRBV12-3/TRBV12-4 NA NA CASSLFKGQVGDTQYF TGTGCCAGCAGTCTGTTTAAGGGACAAGTGGGAGATACGCAGTATTTT
17 TRBJ2-1 TRBV4-3 NA few CASSQDPGGPTYNEQFF TGCGCCAGCAGCCAAGATCCGGGCGGCCCCACCTACAATGAGCAGTTCTTC
14 TRBJ1-2 TRBV5-1 NA NA CASSFGVTGDGYTF TGCGCCAGCAGCTTTGGGGTCACCGGTGATGGCTACACCTTC
13 TRBJ2-1 TRBV30 NA NA CAWSNLLYNEQFF TGTGCCTGGAGTAACTTACTCTACAATGAGCAGTTCTTC
13 TRBJ2-5 TRBV28 NA NA CASSLQALKTQYF TGTGCCAGCAGTTTGCAGGCTCTCAAGACCCAGTACTTC
17 TRBJ2-1 TRBV20-1 NA NA CSASPGDKGSSYNEQFF TGCAGTGCTAGTCCGGGGGATAAGGGGAGCTCCTACAATGAGCAGTTCTTC
14 TRBJ2-5 TRBV20-1 NA NA CSARDVGGRETQYF TGCAGTGCTAGAGATGTGGGGGGCAGGGAGACCCAGTACTTC
14 TRBJ2-5 TRBV5-1 TRBD2 NA CASMPTGGGETQYF TGCGCCAGCATGCCGACGGGAGGCGGTGAGACCCAGTACTTC
15 TRBJ2-3 TRBV9 NA NA CASSVVALSTDTQYF TGTGCCAGCAGCGTAGTGGCGCTTAGCACAGATACGCAGTATTTT
16 TRBJ2-7 TRBV12-5 TRBD1 NA CASGLRTGAGSYEQYF TGTGCTAGTGGTTTGCGGACAGGGGCGGGCTCCTACGAGCAGTACTTC
13 TRBJ1-2 TRBV3-1 NA NA CASSHIQGSGYTF TGTGCCAGCAGCCATATCCAGGGGTCTGGCTACACCTTC
13 TRBJ1-1 TRBV2 NA NA CASTVGGNTEAFF TGTGCCTCTACAGTGGGTGGGAACACTGAAGCTTTCTTT
13 TRBJ1-2 TRBV7-9 NA NA CASSLARGFSYTF TGTGCCAGCAGCTTAGCGAGGGGGTTTAGCTACACCTTC
14 TRBJ1-4 TRBV6-5 TRBD1 many CASSYPGQGGKLFF TGTGCCAGCAGTTACCCTGGACAGGGGGGAAAACTGTTTTTT
16 TRBJ1-6 TRBV18 TRBD1 few CASSPLGDRDSSPLHF TGTGCCAGCTCACCGTTGGGGGACAGGGACAGCTCACCCCTCCACTTT
17 TRBJ2-1 TRBV25-1 TRBD2 few CASSDPGPSGVGNEQFF TGTGCCAGCAGTGACCCCGGCCCTAGCGGGGTCGGGAATGAGCAGTTCTTC
14 TRBJ1-1 TRBV4-3 NA many CASSQDQGNTEAFF TGCGCCAGCAGCCAAGATCAGGGTAACACTGAAGCTTTCTTT
13 TRBJ2-1 TRBV20-1 NA few CSANRPGRDEQFF TGCAGTGCTAACCGCCCCGGACGCGATGAGCAGTTCTTC
16 TRBJ2-1 TRBV5-1 TRBD2 few CASSLATLAKYNEQFF TGCGCCAGCAGCTTGGCCACACTAGCGAAGTACAATGAGCAGTTCTTC
16 TRBJ1-2 TRBV9 TRBD1 NA CASSATGDRLHYGYTF TGTGCCAGCAGCGCGACAGGGGACAGGTTGCACTATGGCTACACCTTC
13 TRBJ2-1 TRBV12-3/TRBV12-4 TRBD1 NA CASIRTGYHEQFF TGTGCCAGCATCAGGACAGGGTACCATGAGCAGTTCTTC
13 TRBJ1-4 TRBV25-1 NA NA CASSFRTREKLFF TGTGCCAGCAGTTTTCGTACCCGAGAAAAACTGTTTTTT
14 TRBJ1-1 TRBV7-9 NA few CASSRPAGDTEAFF TGTGCCAGCAGCCGACCCGCGGGGGACACTGAAGCTTTCTTT
16 TRBJ2-7 TRBV5-1 TRBD2 NA CASSSTSGASTYEQYF TGCGCCAGCAGCTCGACTAGCGGGGCAAGCACCTACGAGCAGTACTTC
12 TRBJ2-7 TRBV6-2/TRBV6-3 NA NA CASSRRDQEQYF TGTGCCAGCAGTAGACGGGACCAGGAGCAGTACTTC
11 TRBJ1-3 TRBV5-5 NA few CASRYGNTIYF TGTGCCAGCAGATATGGAAACACCATATATTTT
13 TRBJ2-7 TRBV6-1 TRBD1 NA CASSEDRLHEQYF TGTGCCAGCAGTGAGGACAGGCTCCACGAGCAGTACTTC
13 TRBJ2-5 TRBV20-1 NA many CSASRGGDETQYF TGCAGTGCTAGTAGAGGGGGGGATGAGACCCAGTACTTC
15 TRBJ1-3 TRBV27 NA few CASSSRGLPGNTIYF TGTGCCAGCAGTTCCAGGGGTCTTCCCGGAAACACCATATATTTT
12 TRBJ2-1 TRBV12-3/TRBV12-4 NA NA CASVKTRGEQFF TGTGCCAGCGTCAAAACGAGGGGTGAGCAGTTCTTC
16 TRBJ2-7 TRBV28 NA NA CASTPGRQGWSYEQYF TGTGCCAGCACCCCAGGTCGGCAGGGTTGGTCCTACGAGCAGTACTTC
17 TRBJ2-4 TRBV4-2 TRBD1 NA CASSQRDFKGQGDIQYF TGTGCCAGCAGCCAAAGGGACTTTAAGGGACAGGGGGACATTCAGTACTTC
16 TRBJ2-4 TRBV7-2 NA few CASSPWGAGTKNIQYF TGTGCCAGCAGCCCTTGGGGCGCTGGGACCAAAAACATTCAGTACTTC
14 TRBJ2-7 TRBV7-8 NA few CASRAGGALNEQYF TGTGCCAGCAGAGCTGGGGGGGCTTTAAACGAGCAGTACTTC